This T cell receptor beta chain was sequenced in a study of identical twins. Study results and limitations: The more abundant beta clonotypes in cord blood had fewer insertions, and memory repertoires did not show this. The authors drew conclusions from cross-sectional statistical analysis rather than following the same donors.

A universal primer site was added by template switching, and unique molecular identifiers were carried by the cDNA. TCRdb redid the calling of the 5' RACE reads with MiXCR, one entry per CDR3 protein. Counted here are around 250,000 distinct CDR3 sequences, about 8.9% occurring once; the ten biggest clones make up less than 4%. To note about this clonotype: The antigen is undetermined.

The germline gives CDR1 MNHEY, CDR2 SMNVEV (reference sequence). The length of the CDR3 is 15 residues. Trimming pared 5 bases from V and 1 base from J, leaving 14 bases between. This sample also appeared in a second study, on yellow fever vaccine responses in identical twins. That report notes: Twins showed a vaccine T cell response that reportedly seemed partly convergent, partly personalized.

The chain couples TRBV27 to TRBJ2-5; tentatively, D is TRBD1 (5 bases). This TCR derives from a woman between 18 and 29 years old in good health. Specimen: CD8+ T cells sorted from blood. This chain's CDR3 is CASSPTRVVQETQYF. CDR3 DNA sequence: TGTGCCAGCAGTCCAACCAGGGTGGTCCAAGAGACCCAGTACTTC.